These T cell receptor beta chains were read from a single sample in a study of T cell responses to AZD1222 COVID-19 vaccine. TCRdb's copy holds only in-frame clones and misses some; the assay was immunoSEQ multiplex PCR. The repertoire holds some 69,000 clones, with 83% as singletons. The sample was peripheral blood, taken 28 days after the second AZD1222 dose. Source of these receptors: an adult who received the AZD1222 COVID-19 vaccine. CDR3s include the opening cysteine and the closing phenylalanine or tryptophan. The D gene is left open where the match is weak. Size values are once, few and many counts, or a class for expanded clones, and some rows have none.

v_gene: TRBV5-6
abundance: NA
j_gene: TRBJ1-5
d_gene: TRBD1
CDR3nt: TGTGCCAGCAGCCGGGACAGGGAGACCGGCAATCAGCCCCAGCATTTT
CDR3aa: CASSRDRETGNQPQHF

v_gene: TRBV6-5
abundance: NA
j_gene: TRBJ1-4
d_gene: NA
CDR3nt: TGTGCCAGCAGAAGAACTAATGAAAAACTGTTTTTT
CDR3aa: CASRRTNEKLFF

v_gene: TRBV27
abundance: NA
j_gene: TRBJ1-2
d_gene: NA
CDR3nt: TGTGCCAGCAGTCGAGGGGTCAACTATGGCTGCACCTTC
CDR3aa: CASSRGVNYGCTF

v_gene: TRBV29-1
abundance: NA
j_gene: TRBJ2-1
d_gene: NA
CDR3nt: TGCAGCGTTGTAGTGTCGGGAAGGAACAATGAGCAGTTCTTC
CDR3aa: CSVVVSGRNNEQFF

v_gene: TRBV11-2
abundance: NA
j_gene: TRBJ2-3
d_gene: TRBD2
CDR3nt: TGTGCCAGCAGCTTAGGTACTAGCGGAGGGCTCATCCCGCAGTATTTT
CDR3aa: CASSLGTSGGLIPQYF

v_gene: TRBV18
abundance: few
j_gene: TRBJ2-1
d_gene: TRBD2
CDR3nt: TGTGCCAGCTCGAGGGACTACACTTCCTACAATGAGCAGTTCTTC
CDR3aa: CASSRDYTSYNEQFF

v_gene: TRBV7-3
abundance: NA
j_gene: TRBJ2-2
d_gene: NA
CDR3nt: TGTGCCAGCAGCTTAAAGGGGACATTGAACACCGGGGAGCTGTTTTTT
CDR3aa: CASSLKGTLNTGELFF

v_gene: TRBV6-1
abundance: NA
j_gene: TRBJ2-1
d_gene: NA
CDR3nt: TGTGCCAGCAGTGAAGCTGGGGTAGCGTTCCTGGCGTTCTTC
CDR3aa: CASSEAGVAFLAFF

v_gene: TRBV30
abundance: NA
j_gene: TRBJ2-1
d_gene: NA
CDR3nt: TGTGCCTGGAGTTTTCTTGCGGGAAGCTACAATGAGCAGTTCTTC
CDR3aa: CAWSFLAGSYNEQFF

v_gene: TRBV27
abundance: NA
j_gene: TRBJ2-4
d_gene: NA
CDR3nt: TGTGCCAGCAGTCCGATGAAGGGGAGCATTCAGTACTTC
CDR3aa: CASSPMKGSIQYF

v_gene: TRBV20-1
abundance: NA
j_gene: TRBJ2-7
d_gene: TRBD2
CDR3nt: TGCAGTGCCAGTGAAGGTTCGGCTAGCGGTACCTACGAGCAGTACTTC
CDR3aa: CSASEGSASGTYEQYF

v_gene: TRBV18
abundance: NA
j_gene: TRBJ1-1
d_gene: NA
CDR3nt: TGTGCCAGCTCACCAAGACAGCCCTCCACTGAAGCTTTCTTT
CDR3aa: CASSPRQPSTEAFF

v_gene: TRBV5-1
abundance: few
j_gene: TRBJ1-1
d_gene: NA
CDR3nt: TGCGCCAGCAGCTTATGGGACACTAACACTGAAGCTTTCTTT
CDR3aa: CASSLWDTNTEAFF

v_gene: TRBV27
abundance: NA
j_gene: TRBJ1-1
d_gene: NA
CDR3nt: TGTGCCAGCAGTTTTTCAGGCCGGAACACTGAAGCTTTCTTT
CDR3aa: CASSFSGRNTEAFF

v_gene: TRBV11-2
abundance: NA
j_gene: TRBJ1-2
d_gene: NA
CDR3nt: TGTGCCAGCAGAACGGGGGGGGTTAACTATGGCTACACCTTC
CDR3aa: CASRTGGVNYGYTF